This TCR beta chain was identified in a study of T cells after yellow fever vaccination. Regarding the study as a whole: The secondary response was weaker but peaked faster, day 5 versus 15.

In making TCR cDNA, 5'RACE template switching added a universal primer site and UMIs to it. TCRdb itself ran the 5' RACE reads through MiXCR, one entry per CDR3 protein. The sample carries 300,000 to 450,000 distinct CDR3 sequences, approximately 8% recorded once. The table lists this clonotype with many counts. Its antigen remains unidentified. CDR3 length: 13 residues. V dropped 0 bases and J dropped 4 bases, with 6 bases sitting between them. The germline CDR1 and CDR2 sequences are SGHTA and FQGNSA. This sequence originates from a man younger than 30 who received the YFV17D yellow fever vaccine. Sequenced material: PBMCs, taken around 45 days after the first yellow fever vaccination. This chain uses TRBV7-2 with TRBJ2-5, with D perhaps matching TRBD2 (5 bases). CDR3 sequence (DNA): TGTGCCAGCAGCTTAGCAGGGAGAGAGACCCAGTACTTC. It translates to CASSLAGRETQYF.